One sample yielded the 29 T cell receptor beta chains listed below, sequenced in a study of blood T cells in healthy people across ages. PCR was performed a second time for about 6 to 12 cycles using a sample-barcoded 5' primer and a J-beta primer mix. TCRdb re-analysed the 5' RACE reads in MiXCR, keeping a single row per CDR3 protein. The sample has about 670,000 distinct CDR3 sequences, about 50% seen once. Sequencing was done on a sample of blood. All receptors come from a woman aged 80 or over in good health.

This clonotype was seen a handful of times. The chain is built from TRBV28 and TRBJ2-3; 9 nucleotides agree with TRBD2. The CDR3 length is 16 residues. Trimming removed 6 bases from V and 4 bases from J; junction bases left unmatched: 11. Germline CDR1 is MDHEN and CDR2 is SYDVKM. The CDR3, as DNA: TGTGCCAGCAGCCGAACGATAGGCGGGGGGGCAGATACGCAGTATTTT. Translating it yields CASSRTIGGGADTQYF.

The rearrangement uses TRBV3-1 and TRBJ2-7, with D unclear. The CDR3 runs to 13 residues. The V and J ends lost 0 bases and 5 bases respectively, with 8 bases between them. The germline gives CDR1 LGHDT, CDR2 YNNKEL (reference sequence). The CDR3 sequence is CASSQEGLDEQYF. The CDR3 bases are TGTGCCAGCAGCCAAGAAGGGTTGGACGAGCAGTACTTC.

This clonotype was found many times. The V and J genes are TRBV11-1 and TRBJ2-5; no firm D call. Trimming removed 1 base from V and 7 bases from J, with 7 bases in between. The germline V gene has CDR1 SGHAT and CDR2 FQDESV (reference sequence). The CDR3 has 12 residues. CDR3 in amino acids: CASSLVGRTQYF. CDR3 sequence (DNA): TGTGCCAGCAGCTTAGTAGGGCGGACCCAGTACTTC. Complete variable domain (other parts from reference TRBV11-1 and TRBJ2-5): EAEVAQSPRYKITEKSQAVAFWCDPISGHATLYWYRQILGQGPELLVQFQDESVVDDSQLPKDRFSAERLKGVDSTLKIQPAELGDSAMYLCASSLVGRTQYFGPGTRLLVL.

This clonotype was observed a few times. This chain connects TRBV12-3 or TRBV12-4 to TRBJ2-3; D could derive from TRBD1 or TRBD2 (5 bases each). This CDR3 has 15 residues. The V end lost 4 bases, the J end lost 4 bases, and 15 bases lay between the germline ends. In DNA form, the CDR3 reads TGTGCCAGCAGTTCTAGCAGGGTAAGGGCAGATACGCAGTATTTT. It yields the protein CASSSSRVRADTQYF.

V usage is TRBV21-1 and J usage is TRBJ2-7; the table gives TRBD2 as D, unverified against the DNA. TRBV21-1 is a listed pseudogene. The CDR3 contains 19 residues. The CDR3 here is CASSKDLRGLAGYRDEQYF. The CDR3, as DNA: TGTGCCAGCAGCAAAGATTTGCGGGGACTAGCGGGATACCGGGACGAGCAGTACTTC.

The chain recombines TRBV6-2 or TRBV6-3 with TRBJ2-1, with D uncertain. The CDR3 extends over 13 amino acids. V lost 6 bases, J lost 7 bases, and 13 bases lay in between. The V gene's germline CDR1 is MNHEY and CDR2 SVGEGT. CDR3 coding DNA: TGTGCCAGCAGCCCCCAGTGGAAGAATGAGCAGTTCTTC. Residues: CASSPQWKNEQFF.

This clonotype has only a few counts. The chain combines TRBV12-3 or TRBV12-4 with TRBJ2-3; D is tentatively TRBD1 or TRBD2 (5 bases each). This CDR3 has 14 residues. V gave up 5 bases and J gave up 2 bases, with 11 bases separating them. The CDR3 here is CASSPSGLTDTQYF. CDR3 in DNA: TGTGCCAGCAGTCCCTCGGGGCTCACAGATACGCAGTATTTT.

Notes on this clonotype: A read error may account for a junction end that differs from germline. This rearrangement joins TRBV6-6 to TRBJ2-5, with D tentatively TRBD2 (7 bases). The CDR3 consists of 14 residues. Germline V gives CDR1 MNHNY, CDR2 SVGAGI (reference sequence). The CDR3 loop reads CASSYSGGREAQYF. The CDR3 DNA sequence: TGTGCCAGCAGTTACTCGGGGGGGCGAGAGGCCCAGTACTTC.

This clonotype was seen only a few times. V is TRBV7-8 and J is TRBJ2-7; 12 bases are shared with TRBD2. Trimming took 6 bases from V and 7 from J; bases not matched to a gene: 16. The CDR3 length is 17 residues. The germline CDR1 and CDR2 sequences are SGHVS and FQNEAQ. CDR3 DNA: TGTGCCAGCAGTCTAGGTACTAGCGGGGGGACTTACAATGAGCAGTACTTC. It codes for CASSLGTSGGTYNEQYF.

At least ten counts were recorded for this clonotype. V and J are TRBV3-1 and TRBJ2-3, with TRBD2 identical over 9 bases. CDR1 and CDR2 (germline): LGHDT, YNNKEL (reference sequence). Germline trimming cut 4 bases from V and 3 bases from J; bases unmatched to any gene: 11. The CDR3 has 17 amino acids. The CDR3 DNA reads TGTGCCAGCAGCCCTTTTTTAGCGGGAGAGGGGACAGATACGCAGTATTTT. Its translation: CASSPFLAGEGTDTQYF.

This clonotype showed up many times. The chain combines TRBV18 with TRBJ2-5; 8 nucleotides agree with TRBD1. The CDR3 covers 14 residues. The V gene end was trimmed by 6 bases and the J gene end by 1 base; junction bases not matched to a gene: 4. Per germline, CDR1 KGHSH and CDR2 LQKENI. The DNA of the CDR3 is TGTGCCAGCTCCCGGACAGGGCCCCAAGAGACCCAGTACTTC. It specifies CASSRTGPQETQYF.

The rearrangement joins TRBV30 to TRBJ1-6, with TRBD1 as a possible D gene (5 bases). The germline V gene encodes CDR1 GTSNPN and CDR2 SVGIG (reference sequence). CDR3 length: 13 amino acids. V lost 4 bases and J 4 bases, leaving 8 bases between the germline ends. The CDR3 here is CAWKQGYNSPLHF. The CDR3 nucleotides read TGTGCCTGGAAGCAGGGTTATAATTCACCCCTCCACTTT. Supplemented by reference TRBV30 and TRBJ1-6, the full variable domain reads SQTIHQWPATLVQPVGSPLSLECTVEGTSNPNLYWYRQAAGRGLQLLFYSVGIGQISSEVPQNLSASRPQDRQFILSSKKLLLSDSGFYLCAWKQGYNSPLHFGNGTRLTVT.

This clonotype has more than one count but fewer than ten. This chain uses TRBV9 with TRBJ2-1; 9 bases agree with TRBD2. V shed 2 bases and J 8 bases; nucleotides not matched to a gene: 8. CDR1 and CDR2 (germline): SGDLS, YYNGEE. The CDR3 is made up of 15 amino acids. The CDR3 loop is CASSVRTSEYHEQFF. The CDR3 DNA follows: TGTGCCAGCAGCGTGCGGACTAGCGAATATCATGAGCAGTTCTTC.

CDR3 sequence: CASSYRGGSGANVLTF. The CDR3 DNA sequence: TGTGCCAGCAGTTACAGGGGGGGCTCTGGGGCCAACGTCCTGACTTTC. The gene calls are TRBV7-9 and TRBJ2-6, with a weak D call TRBD1 (8 bases). This CDR3 spans 16 amino acids. Trimming removed 6 bases from V and 0 bases from J, with 12 bases in between. Germline values: CDR1 SEHNR, CDR2 FQNEAQ (reference sequence).

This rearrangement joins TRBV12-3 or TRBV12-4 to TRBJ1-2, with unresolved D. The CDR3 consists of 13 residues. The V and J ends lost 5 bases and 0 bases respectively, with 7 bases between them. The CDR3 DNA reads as TGTGCCAGCAGTAGCTTTACTAACTATGGCTACACCTTC. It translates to CASSSFTNYGYTF.

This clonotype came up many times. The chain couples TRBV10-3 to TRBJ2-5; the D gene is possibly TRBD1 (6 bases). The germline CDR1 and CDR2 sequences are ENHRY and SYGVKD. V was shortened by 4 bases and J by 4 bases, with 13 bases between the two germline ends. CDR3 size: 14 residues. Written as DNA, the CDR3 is TGTGCCATCAGTGGGGGACAAGGACCAGAGACCCAGTACTTC. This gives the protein CAISGGQGPETQYF.

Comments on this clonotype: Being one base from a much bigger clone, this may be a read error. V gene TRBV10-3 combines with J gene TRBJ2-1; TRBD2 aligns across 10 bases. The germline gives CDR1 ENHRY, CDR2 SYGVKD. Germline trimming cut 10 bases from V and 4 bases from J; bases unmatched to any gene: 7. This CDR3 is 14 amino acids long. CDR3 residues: CATSSGREYNEQFF. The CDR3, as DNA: TGTGCCACCAGCAGCGGGAGGGAGTACAATGAGCAGTTCTTC.

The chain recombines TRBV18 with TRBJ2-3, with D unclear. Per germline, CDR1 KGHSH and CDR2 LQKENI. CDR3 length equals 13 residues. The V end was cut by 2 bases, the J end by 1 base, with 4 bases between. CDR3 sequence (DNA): TGTGCCAGCTCACCAATCGGCACAGATACGCAGTATTTT. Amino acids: CASSPIGTDTQYF.

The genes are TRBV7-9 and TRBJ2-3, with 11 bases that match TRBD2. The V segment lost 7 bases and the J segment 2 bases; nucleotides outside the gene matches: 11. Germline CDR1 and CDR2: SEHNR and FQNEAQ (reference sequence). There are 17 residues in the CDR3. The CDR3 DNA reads TGTGCCAGCAACACCCCGGGACTAGCGGAGTTCACAGATACGCAGTATTTT. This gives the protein CASNTPGLAEFTDTQYF.

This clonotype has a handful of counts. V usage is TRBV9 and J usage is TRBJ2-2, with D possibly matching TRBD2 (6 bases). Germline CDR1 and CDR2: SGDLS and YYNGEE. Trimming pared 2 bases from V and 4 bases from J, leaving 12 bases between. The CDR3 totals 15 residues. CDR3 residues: CASSVRDGVTGELFF. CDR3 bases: TGTGCCAGCAGCGTGCGGGATGGGGTCACCGGGGAGCTGTTTTTT.

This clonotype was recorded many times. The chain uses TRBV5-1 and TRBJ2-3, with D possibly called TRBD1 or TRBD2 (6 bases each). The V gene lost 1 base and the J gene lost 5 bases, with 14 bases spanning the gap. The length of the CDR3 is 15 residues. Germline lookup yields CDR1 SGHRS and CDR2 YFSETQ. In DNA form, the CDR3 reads TGCGCCAGCAGCTTGACGGGGGCGCAAAAAGATACGCAGTATTTT. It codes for CASSLTGAQKDTQYF.

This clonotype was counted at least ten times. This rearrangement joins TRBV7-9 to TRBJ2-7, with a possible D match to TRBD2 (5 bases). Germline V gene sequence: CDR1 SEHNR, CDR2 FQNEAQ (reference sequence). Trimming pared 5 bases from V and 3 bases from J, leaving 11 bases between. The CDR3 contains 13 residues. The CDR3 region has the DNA TGTGCCAGCAGCACCGGGATAAACTACGAGCAGTACTTC. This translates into CASSTGINYEQYF.

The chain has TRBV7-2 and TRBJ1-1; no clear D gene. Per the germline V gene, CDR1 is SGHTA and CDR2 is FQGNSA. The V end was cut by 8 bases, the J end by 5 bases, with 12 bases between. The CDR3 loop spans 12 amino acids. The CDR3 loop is CASALGGTEAFF. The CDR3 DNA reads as TGTGCCAGCGCGTTGGGTGGGACTGAAGCTTTCTTT.

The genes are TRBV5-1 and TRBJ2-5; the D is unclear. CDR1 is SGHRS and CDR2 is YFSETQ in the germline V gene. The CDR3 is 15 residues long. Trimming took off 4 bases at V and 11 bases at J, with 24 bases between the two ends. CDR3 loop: CASSGWTDSYNEQYF. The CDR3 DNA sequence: TGCGCCAGCAGCGGGTGGACGGATTCCTACAATGAGCAGTACTTC.

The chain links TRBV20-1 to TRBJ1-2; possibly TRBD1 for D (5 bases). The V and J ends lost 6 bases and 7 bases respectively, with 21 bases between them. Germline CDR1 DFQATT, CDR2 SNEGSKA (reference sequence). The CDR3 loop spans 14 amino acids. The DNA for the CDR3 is TGCAGTGCCAGCGACGTAAACAGGAAAGGTGGCTACACCTTC. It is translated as CSASDVNRKGGYTF.

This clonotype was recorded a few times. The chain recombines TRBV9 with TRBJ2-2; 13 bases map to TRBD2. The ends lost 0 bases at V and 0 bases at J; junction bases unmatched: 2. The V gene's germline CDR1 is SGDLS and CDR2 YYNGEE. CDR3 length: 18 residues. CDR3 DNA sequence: TGTGCCAGCAGCGTAGTTGGACTAGCGGGGGCGAACACCGGGGAGCTGTTTTTT. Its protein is CASSVVGLAGANTGELFF. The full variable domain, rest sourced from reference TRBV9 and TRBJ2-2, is DSGVTQTPKHLITATGQRVTLRCSPRSGDLSVYWYQQSLDQGLQFLIQYYNGEERAKGNILERFSAQQFPDLHSELNLSSLELGDSALYFCASSVVGLAGANTGELFFGEGSRLTVL.

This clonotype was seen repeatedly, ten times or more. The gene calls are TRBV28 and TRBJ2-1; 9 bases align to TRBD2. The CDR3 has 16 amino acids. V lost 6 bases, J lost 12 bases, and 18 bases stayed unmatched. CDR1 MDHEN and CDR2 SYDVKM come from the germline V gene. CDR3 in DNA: TGTGCCAGCAGCCGTAGTAGCGGGAGTTTATTGGGCGTGCAGTTCTTC. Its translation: CASSRSSGSLLGVQFF. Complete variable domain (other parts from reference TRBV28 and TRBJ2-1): DVKVTQSSRYLVKRTGEKVFLECVQDMDHENMFWYRQDPGLGLRLIYFSYDVKMKEKGDIPEGYSVSREKKERFSLILESASTNQTSMYLCASSRSSGSLLGVQFFGPGTRLTVL.

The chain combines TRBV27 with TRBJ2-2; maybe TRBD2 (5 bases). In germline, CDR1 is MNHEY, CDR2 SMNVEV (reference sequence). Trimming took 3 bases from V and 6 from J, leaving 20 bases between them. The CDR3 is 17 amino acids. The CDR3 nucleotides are TGTGCCAGCAGTTTGGAGCCGGGAAAACTGTCGTCCGGGGAGCTGTTTTTT. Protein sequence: CASSLEPGKLSSGELFF.

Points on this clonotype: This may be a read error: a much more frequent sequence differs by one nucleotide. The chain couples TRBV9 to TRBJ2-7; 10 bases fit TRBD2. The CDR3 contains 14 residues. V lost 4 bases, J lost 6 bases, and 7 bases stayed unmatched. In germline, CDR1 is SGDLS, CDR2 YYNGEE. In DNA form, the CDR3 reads TGTGCCAGCAGCCCCCCAGCGGGAGGGCCCGAGCAGTACTTC. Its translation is CASSPPAGGPEQYF.